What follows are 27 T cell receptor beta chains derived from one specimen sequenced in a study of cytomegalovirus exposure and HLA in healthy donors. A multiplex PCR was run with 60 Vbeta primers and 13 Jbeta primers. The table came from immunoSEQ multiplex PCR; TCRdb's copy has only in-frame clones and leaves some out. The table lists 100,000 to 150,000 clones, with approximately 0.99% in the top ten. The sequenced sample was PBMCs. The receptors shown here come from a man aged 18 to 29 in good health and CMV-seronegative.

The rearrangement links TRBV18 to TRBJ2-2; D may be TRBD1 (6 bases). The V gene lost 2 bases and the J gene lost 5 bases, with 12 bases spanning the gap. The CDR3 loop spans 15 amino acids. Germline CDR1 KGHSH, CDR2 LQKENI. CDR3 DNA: TGTGCCAGCTCACCAATGGGGGCAGGGACCGGGGAGCTGTTTTTT. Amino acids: CASSPMGAGTGELFF.

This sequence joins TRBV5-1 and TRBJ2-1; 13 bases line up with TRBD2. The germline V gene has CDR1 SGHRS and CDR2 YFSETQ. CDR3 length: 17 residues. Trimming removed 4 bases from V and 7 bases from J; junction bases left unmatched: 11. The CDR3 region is CASSPLGLAGRLNEQFF. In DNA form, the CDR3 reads TGCGCCAGCAGCCCCCTGGGACTAGCGGGAAGGCTTAATGAGCAGTTCTTC.

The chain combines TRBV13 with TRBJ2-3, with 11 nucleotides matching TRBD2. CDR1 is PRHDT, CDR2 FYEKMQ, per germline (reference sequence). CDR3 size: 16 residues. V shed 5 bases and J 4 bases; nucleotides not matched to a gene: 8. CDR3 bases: TGTGCCAGCAGCCTGGGGACTAGCGGAACTCCAGATACGCAGTATTTT. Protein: CASSLGTSGTPDTQYF.

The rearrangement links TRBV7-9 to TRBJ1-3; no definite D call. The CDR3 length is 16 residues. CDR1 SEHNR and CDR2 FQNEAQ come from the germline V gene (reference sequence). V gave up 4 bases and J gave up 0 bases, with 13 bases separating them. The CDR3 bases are TGTGCCAGCAGCTCCACTCAGGATTACTCTGGAAACACCATATATTTT. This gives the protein CASSSTQDYSGNTIYF.

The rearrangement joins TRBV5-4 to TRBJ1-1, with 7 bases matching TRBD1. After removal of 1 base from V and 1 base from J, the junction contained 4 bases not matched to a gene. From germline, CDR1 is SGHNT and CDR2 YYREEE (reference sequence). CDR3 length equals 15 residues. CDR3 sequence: CASSLTRTGNTEAFF. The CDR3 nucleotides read TGTGCCAGCAGCTTGACTCGGACAGGGAACACTGAAGCTTTCTTT.

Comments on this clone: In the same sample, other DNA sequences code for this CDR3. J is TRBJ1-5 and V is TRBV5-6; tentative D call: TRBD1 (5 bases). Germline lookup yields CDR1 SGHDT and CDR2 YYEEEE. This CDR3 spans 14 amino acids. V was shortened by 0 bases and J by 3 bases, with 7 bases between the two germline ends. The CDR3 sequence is CASSLGQLNQPQHF. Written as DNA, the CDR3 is TGTGCCAGCAGCTTGGGACAGCTCAATCAGCCCCAGCATTTT.

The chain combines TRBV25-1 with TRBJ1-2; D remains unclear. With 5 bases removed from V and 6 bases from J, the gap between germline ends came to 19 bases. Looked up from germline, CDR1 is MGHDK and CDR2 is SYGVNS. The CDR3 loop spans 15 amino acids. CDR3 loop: CASSPQLLSDNGYTF. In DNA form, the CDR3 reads TGTGCCAGCAGTCCGCAACTACTTAGCGACAATGGCTACACCTTC.

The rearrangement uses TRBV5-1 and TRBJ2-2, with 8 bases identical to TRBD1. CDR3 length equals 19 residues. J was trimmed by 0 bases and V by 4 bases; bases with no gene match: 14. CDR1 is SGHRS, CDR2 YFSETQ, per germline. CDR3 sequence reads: CASSRRGGTGFTNTGELFF. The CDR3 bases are TGCGCCAGCAGCCGTCGCGGCGGGACAGGTTTTACGAACACCGGGGAGCTGTTTTTT.

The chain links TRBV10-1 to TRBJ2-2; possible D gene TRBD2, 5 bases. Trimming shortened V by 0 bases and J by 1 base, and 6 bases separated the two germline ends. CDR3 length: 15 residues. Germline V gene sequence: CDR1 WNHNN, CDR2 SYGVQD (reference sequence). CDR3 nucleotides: TGCGCCAGCAGTGAGTCAAGCGGGAACACCGGGGAGCTGTTTTTT. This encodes CASSESSGNTGELFF.

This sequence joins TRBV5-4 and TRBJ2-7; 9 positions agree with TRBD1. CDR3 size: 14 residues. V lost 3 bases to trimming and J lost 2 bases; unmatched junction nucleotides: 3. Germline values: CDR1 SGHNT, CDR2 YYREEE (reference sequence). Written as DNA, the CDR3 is TGTGCCAGCAGCTCCGGGACAGGGCCCTACGAGCAGTACTTC. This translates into CASSSGTGPYEQYF.

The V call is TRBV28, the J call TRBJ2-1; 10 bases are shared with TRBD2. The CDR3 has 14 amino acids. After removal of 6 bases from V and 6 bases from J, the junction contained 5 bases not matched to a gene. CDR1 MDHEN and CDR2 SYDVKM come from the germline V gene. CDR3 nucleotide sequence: TGTGCCAGCAGCTCTAGCGGGAGCCCCAATGAGCAGTTCTTC. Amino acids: CASSSSGSPNEQFF.

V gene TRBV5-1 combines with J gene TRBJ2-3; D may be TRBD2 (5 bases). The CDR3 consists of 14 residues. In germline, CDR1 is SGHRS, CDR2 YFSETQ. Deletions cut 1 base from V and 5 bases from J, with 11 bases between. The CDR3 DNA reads TGCGCCAGCAGCTTGCGGGAACATATAGATACGCAGTATTTT. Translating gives CASSLREHIDTQYF. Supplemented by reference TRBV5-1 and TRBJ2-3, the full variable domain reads KAGVTQTPRYLIKTRGQQVTLSCSPISGHRSVSWYQQTPGQGLQFLFEYFSETQRNKGNFPGRFSGRQFSNSRSEMNVSTLELGDSALYLCASSLREHIDTQYFGPGTRLTVL.

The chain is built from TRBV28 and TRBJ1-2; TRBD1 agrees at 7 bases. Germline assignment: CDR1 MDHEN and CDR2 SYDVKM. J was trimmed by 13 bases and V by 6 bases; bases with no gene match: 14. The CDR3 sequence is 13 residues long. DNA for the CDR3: TGTGCCAGCAGCGGGACAGCCATTGGTCGAGGCACCTTC. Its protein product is CASSGTAIGRGTF.

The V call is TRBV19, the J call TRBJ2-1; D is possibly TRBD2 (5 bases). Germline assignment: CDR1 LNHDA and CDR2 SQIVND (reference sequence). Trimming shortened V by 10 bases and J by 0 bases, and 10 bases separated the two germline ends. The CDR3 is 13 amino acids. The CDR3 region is CATLAYSYNEQFF. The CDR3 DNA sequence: TGTGCCACCTTAGCGTACTCCTACAATGAGCAGTTCTTC.

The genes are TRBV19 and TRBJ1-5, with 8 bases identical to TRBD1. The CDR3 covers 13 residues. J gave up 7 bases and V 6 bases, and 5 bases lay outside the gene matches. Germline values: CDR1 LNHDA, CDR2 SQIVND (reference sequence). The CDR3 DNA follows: TGTGCCAGTAGCACAGGGGGTAGGCAGCCCCAGCATTTT. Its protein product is CASSTGGRQPQHF.

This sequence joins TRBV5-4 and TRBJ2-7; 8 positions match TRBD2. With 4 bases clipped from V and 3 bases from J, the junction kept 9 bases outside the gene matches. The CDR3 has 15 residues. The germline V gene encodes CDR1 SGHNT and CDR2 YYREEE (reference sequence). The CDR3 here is CASSKDPGLDYEQYF. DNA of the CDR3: TGTGCCAGCAGCAAAGACCCGGGACTAGACTACGAGCAGTACTTC.

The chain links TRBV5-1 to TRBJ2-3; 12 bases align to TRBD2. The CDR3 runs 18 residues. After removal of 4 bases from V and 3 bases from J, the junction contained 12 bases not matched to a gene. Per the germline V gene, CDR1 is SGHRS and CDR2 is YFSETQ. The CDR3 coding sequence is TGCGCCAGCAGCGTCTCTAGCGGGGGGGTTCTGTTGACAGATACGCAGTATTTT. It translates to CASSVSSGGVLLTDTQYF.

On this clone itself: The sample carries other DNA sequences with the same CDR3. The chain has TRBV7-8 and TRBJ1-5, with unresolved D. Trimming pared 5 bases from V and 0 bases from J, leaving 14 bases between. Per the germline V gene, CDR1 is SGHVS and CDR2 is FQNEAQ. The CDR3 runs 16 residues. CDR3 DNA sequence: TGTGCCAGCAGCCTAGGGTGGGGAGATAGCAATCAGCCCCAGCATTTT. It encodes CASSLGWGDSNQPQHF.

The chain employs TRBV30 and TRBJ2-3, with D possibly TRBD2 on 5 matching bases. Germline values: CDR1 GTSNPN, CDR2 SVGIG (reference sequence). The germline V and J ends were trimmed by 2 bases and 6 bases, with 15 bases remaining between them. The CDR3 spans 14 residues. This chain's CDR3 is CAWSLGLAGDTQYF. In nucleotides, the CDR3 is TGTGCCTGGAGTTTGGGTCTAGCCGGCGATACGCAGTATTTT.

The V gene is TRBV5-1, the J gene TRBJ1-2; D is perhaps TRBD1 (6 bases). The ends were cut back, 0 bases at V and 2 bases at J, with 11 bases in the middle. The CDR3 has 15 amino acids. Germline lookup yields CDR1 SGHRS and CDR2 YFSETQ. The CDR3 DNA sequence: TGCGCCAGCAGCTTGGGTGGCAGGGGAAACTATGGCTACACCTTC. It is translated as CASSLGGRGNYGYTF.

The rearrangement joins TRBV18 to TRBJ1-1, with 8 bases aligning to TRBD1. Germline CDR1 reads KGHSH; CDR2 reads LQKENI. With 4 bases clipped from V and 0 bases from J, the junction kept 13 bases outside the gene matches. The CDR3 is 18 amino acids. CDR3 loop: CASSLNRGAGSLNTEAFF. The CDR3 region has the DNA TGTGCCAGCTCACTTAACAGGGGGGCAGGGAGTCTGAACACTGAAGCTTTCTTT.

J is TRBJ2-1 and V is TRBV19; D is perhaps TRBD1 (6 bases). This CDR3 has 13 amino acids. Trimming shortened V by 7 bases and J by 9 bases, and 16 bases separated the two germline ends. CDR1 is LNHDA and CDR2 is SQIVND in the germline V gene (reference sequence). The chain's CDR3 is CASTKTGLGEQFF. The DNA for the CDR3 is TGTGCCAGTACCAAGACAGGCTTAGGTGAGCAGTTCTTC.

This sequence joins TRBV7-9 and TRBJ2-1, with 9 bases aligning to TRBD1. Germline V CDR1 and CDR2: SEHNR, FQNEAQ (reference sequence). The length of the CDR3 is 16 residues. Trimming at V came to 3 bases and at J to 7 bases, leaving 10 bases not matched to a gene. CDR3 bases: TGTGCCAGCAGCTTGACAGGGGGTAGTTTCAGGAATGAGCAGTTCTTC. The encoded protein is CASSLTGGSFRNEQFF.

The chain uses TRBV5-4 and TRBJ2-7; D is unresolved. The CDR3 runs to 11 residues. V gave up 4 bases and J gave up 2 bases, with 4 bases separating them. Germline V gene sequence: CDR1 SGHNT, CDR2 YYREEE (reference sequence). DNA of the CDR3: TGTGCCAGCAGCCATGCCTACGAGCAGTACTTC. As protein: CASSHAYEQYF.

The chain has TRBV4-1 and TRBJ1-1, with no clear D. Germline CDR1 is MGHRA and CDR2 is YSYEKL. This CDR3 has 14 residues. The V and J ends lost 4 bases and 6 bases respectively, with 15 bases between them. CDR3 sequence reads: CASSPRWSPPEAFF. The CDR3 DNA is TGCGCCAGCAGCCCCCGGTGGTCCCCTCCTGAAGCTTTCTTT.

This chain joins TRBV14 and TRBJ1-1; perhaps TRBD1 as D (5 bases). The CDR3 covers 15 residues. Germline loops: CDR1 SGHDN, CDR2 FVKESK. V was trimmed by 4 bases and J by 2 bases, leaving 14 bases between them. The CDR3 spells CASSLRTGHNTEAFF. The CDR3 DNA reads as TGTGCCAGCAGCCTGCGGACCGGACACAACACTGAAGCTTTCTTT.

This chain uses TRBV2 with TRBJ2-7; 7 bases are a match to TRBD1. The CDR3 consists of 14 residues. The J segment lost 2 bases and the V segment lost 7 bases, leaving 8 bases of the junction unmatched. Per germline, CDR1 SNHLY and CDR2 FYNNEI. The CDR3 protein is CASTDRDRPYEQYF. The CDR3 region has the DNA TGTGCCAGCACTGACCGGGACAGACCCTACGAGCAGTACTTC.